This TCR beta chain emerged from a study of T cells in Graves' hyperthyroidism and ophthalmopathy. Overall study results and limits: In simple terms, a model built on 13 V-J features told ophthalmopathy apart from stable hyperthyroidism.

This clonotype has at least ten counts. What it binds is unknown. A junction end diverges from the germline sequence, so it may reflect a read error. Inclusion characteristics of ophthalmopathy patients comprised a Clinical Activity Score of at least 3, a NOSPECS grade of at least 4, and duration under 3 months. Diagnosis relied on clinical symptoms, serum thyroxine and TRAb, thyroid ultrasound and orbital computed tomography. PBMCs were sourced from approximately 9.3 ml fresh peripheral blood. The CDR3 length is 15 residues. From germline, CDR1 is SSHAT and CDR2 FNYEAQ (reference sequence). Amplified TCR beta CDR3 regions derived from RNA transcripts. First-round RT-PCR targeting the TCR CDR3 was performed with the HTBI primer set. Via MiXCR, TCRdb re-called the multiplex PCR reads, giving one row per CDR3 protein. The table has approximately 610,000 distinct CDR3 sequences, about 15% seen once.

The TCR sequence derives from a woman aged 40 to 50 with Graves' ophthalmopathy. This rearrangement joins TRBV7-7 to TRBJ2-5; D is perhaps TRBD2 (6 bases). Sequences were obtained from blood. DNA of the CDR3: TGTGCTAGCAGCTCTTCCTTGGACTCCGGGAGGACCCAGTACTTC. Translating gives CASSSSLDSGRTQYF.